Sequencing of this T cell receptor beta chain was carried out in a study of T-cell memory formation after mild COVID-19. The CDR3 spans 17 residues. The germline V and J ends were trimmed by 0 bases and 0 bases, with 13 bases remaining between them. In germline, CDR1 is LGHNA, CDR2 YSLEER. This clonotype appeared many times. TCRdb re-derived calls from the 5' RACE reads in MiXCR, one entry per CDR3 protein. The repertoire consists of approximately 570,000 distinct CDR3 sequences, with around 17% occurring once and the leading ten covering approximately 12%. Sequencing input: PBMCs or a T cell subset sorted from them (not recorded which). This chain connects TRBV4-3 to TRBJ2-3; D call uncertain. The source of this sequence is an adult woman who had mild COVID-19 (a few samples of this study predate the infection). Cell type and time point are not known. CDR3 loop: CASSQELLPWSTDTQYF. The CDR3 DNA reads as TGCGCCAGCAGCCAAGAATTGCTGCCCTGGAGCACAGATACGCAGTATTTT.